The rows below give T cell receptor beta chains drawn from one sample of a study of identical twins. A single record per CDR3 protein comes from TCRdb applying MiXCR to the 5' RACE reads. The table shows roughly 720,000 distinct CDR3 sequences, with about 20% occurring only once. These records were also assigned to another study, of T cells expressing NK-cell markers.

Material for sequencing was PBMCs. The origin of the receptors is a woman younger than 35 in good health. The CDR3 runs from the conserved cysteine through the conserved F or W. The D gene is left open where the match is weak. Size is stated for part of the rows, as once, few or many counts, or as a class when the clone is expanded.

size: .
V: TRBV6-5
D: .
J: TRBJ2-7
CDR3: CASSYRSEQYF

size: few
V: TRBV20-1
D: .
J: TRBJ1-2
CDR3: CSARTDYYGYTF

size: many
V: TRBV12-3/TRBV12-4
D: TRBD1
J: TRBJ2-1
CDR3: CASSLGTGSEQFF

size: .
V: TRBV6-1
D: TRBD2
J: TRBJ2-2
CDR3: CASRDRRGVATGELFF

size: few
V: TRBV6-5
D: TRBD2
J: TRBJ2-3
CDR3: CASSSSGLNTDTQYF

size: few
V: TRBV9
D: .
J: TRBJ2-5
CDR3: CASSPGDAGETQYF

size: few
V: TRBV6-5
D: .
J: TRBJ2-3
CDR3: CASSYRARTDTQYF

size: .
V: TRBV12-3/TRBV12-4
D: .
J: TRBJ2-7
CDR3: CASSFSGTGSYEQYF

size: many
V: TRBV10-3
D: .
J: TRBJ2-5
CDR3: CAISESQETQYF

size: few
V: TRBV25-1
D: .
J: TRBJ2-7
CDR3: CATRRGEQYF

size: .
V: TRBV12-3/TRBV12-4
D: TRBD1
J: TRBJ2-2
CDR3: CASSLGQGFRGNTGELFF

size: many
V: TRBV29-1
D: TRBD2
J: TRBJ2-1
CDR3: CSVEGETSSYNEQFF

size: .
V: TRBV20-1
D: .
J: TRBJ2-2
CDR3: CSAVRDSLGELFF

size: many
V: TRBV18
D: TRBD1
J: TRBJ2-2
CDR3: CASSRQGNTGELFF

size: .
V: TRBV10-1
D: .
J: TRBJ2-5
CDR3: CASSDGQHYQETQYF

size: .
V: TRBV29-1
D: TRBD1
J: TRBJ2-7
CDR3: CSVGGQGNEQYF

size: few
V: TRBV4-1
D: .
J: TRBJ2-3
CDR3: CASSQSQGPDTQYF

size: few
V: TRBV9
D: .
J: TRBJ1-1
CDR3: CASSGGHFMNTEAFF